This T cell receptor beta chain was sequenced for a study of blood T cell repertoires in COVID-19. Turning to the study itself: Researchers got acute and convalescent COVID-19 samples from the United States, Italy and Spain. Nucleic acid was either cDNA or gDNA, and it came from T cells, B-cell-depleted T cells, or PBMCs.

Original analysis: Amplification from reference gene primers served as the basis for estimated nucleated cell counts. Generated by immunoSEQ multiplex PCR, the TCRdb table keeps only in-frame clones and is missing some. V and J calls and clone size follow that table, whereas D and trimming were derived from the DNA. Of 110,000 to 150,000 clones listed, around 80% are singletons. This clone turned up a few times. Germline V CDR1 and CDR2: LGHNA, YSLEER. Trimming cost V 0 bases and J 1 base, with 9 bases left between them. This CDR3 comprises 15 residues. The V call is TRBV4-3, the J call TRBJ1-1; tentative D call: TRBD1 (5 bases). This receptor was obtained from a man in his fifties or sixties with active or convalescent COVID-19. The sequenced sample consisted of peripheral blood. This chain's CDR3 is CASSQEGRANTEAFF. The CDR3 nucleotides read TGCGCCAGCAGCCAAGAGGGCAGGGCGAACACTGAAGCTTTCTTT.